This record covers a single T cell receptor beta chain. The repertoire was sequenced with immunoSEQ multiplex PCR; TCRdb's copy has only in-frame clones and lacks some. The sample lists 140,000 to 150,000 clones, approximately 80% occurring once. The data were obtained in a study of blood T cell repertoires in COVID-19. Study as a whole: Sample material is recorded as cDNA or gDNA derived from T cells, B-cell-depleted T cells, or PBMCs.

The length of the CDR3 is 15 residues. Looked up from germline, CDR1 is SEHNR and CDR2 is FQNEAQ (reference sequence). V lost 2 bases and J lost 0, with 8 bases in between. The chain has TRBV7-9 and TRBJ1-3; unclear D gene. The TCR was taken from a woman in her sixties with acute or convalescent COVID-19. The sample was peripheral blood. The CDR3 DNA sequence: TGTGCCAGCAGCTTATCAGGAGGCTCTGGAAACACCATATATTTT. Encoded protein: CASSLSGGSGNTIYF. Full variable domain (outside the CDR3, taken from reference TRBV7-9 and TRBJ1-3): DTGVSQNPRHKITKRGQNVTFRCDPISEHNRLYWYRQTLGQGPEFLTYFQNEAQLEKSRLLSDRFSAERPKGSFSTLEIQRTEQGDSAMYLCASSLSGGSGNTIYFGEGSWLTVV.